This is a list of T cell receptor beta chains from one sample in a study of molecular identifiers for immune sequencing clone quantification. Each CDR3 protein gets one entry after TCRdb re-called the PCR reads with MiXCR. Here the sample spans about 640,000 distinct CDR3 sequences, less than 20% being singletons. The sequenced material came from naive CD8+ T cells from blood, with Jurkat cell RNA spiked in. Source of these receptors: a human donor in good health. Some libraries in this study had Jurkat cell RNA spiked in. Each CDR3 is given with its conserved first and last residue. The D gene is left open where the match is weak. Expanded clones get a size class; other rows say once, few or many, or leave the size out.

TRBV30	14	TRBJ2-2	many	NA	TGTGCCTGGACCGGGCGGGGGCCTTCCGGAATTCTGTTTTTT	CAWTGRGPSGILFF
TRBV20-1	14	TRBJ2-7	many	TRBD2	TGCAGTGCTCCGTGGACTAGCGGGACCTACGAGCAGTACTTC	CSAPWTSGTYEQYF
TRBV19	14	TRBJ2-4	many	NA	TGTGCCAGTAGTGACGACAGGGCCAAAAACATTCAGTACTTC	CASSDDRAKNIQYF
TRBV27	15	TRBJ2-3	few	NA	TGTGCCAGCAGCCCGCTTCCGAGGGGCTCAGATACGCAGTATTTT	CASSPLPRGSDTQYF
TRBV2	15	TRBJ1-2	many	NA	TGTGCCAGCAGTGATGTGCAGGCCGGTAACTATGGCTACACCTTC	CASSDVQAGNYGYTF
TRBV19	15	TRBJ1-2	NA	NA	TGTGCCAGTAGTATAGATGTGCAGGCTAACTATGGCTACACCTTC	CASSIDVQANYGYTF
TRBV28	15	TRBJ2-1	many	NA	TGTGCCAGCAGTGTAACGGGTAGCTCCTACAATGAGCAGTTCTTC	CASSVTGSSYNEQFF
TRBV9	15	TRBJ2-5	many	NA	TGTGCCAGCAGCGTAGGTTTCCAGGGGAAAGAGACCCAGTACTTC	CASSVGFQGKETQYF
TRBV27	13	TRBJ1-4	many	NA	TGTGCCAGCAGTATAGTCAAGGATGAAAAACTGTTTTTT	CASSIVKDEKLFF
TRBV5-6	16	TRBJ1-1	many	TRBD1	TGTGCCAGCAGCGGCGGGACAGGCCTGGTGAACACTGAAGCTTTCTTT	CASSGGTGLVNTEAFF
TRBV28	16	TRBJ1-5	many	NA	TGTGCCAGCAGTTTGTCCCGATCGGGGGCCCATCAGCCCCAGCATTTT	CASSLSRSGAHQPQHF
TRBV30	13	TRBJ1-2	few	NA	TGTGCCTGGAGGCAGATAGCTAACTATGGCTACACCTTC	CAWRQIANYGYTF
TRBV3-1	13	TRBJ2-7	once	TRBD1	TGTGCCAGCCGTGACAGGGGCTCCGTCGAGCAGTACTTC	CASRDRGSVEQYF
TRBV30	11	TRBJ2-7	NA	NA	TGTGCCTGGGGAGAAAACTACGAGCAGTACTTC	CAWGENYEQYF
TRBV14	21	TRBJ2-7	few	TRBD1	TGTGCCAGCAGCCGGGACCGGGACAGGGGGCGTGGAGCGGACTTTTCCTACGAGCAGTACTTC	CASSRDRDRGRGADFSYEQYF
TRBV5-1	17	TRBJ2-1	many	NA	TGCGCCAGCAGCGCTCCCGGGACACCGACCCCCTACAATGAGCAGTTCTTC	CASSAPGTPTPYNEQFF
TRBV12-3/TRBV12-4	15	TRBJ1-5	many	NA	TGTGCCAGCAGTTTCGGTGGGGGGCTCGGTCAGCCCCAGCATTTT	CASSFGGGLGQPQHF
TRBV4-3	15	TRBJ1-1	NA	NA	TGCGCCAGCAGCCAAGCAAAGCTCATGAACACTGAAGCTTTCTTT	CASSQAKLMNTEAFF
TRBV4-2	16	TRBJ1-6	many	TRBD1	TGTGCCAGCAGCCAAGATCTGGGGACAGCTAATTCACCCCTCCACTTT	CASSQDLGTANSPLHF
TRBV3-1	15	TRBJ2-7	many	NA	TGTGCCAGCAGCCATCCAGCCGTGAGCTCCTACGAGCAGTACTTC	CASSHPAVSSYEQYF
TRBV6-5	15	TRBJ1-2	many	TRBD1	TGTGCCAGCAGTCCGCTTTCGACAGGGCCCTATGGCTACACCTTC	CASSPLSTGPYGYTF
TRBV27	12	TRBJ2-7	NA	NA	TGTGCCAGCAGTTCCCCTCGTATAGTGCAGTGCTTC	CASSSPRIVQCF
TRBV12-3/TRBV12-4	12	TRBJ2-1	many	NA	TGTGCCAGCAGTGAAGGGGGAAATGAGCAGTTCTTC	CASSEGGNEQFF
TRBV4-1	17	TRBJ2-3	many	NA	TGCGCCAGCAGCCAAGATATCACTAGCCCTAGCACAGATACGCAGTATTTT	CASSQDITSPSTDTQYF
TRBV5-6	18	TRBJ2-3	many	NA	TGTGCCAGCAGCTTGGGGGCGCGGGGGCCGCCGACCACAGATACGCAGTATTTT	CASSLGARGPPTTDTQYF
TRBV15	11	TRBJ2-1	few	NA	TGTGCCACCAGCAGCCGAATTGAGCAGTTCTTC	CATSSRIEQFF
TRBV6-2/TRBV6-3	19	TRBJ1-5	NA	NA	TGTGCCAGCAGTTACTCGATGGGGTCGCGGGGCTGGGGCAATCAGCCCCAGCATTTT	CASSYSMGSRGWGNQPQHF